This is a list of T cell receptor beta chains from one sample in a study of blood T cells in healthy people across ages. TCRdb redid the calling of the 5' RACE reads with MiXCR, one entry per CDR3 protein. The table records about 580,000 distinct CDR3 sequences, roughly 48% of them present only once. Sequenced: blood. Source of these receptors: an elderly man in good health. The CDR3 runs from the conserved cysteine through the conserved F or W. Clone size is stated in some rows and not others, as once, few, many or a class when expanded.

V gene: TRBV20-1; CDR3 length: 15; clone size: -; J gene: TRBJ1-2; CDR3 protein: CSARERQGVMNGYTF
V gene: TRBV7-2; CDR3 length: 13; clone size: few; J gene: TRBJ1-2; CDR3 protein: CASSPDRIHGYTF
V gene: TRBV6-2/TRBV6-3; CDR3 length: 11; clone size: -; J gene: TRBJ2-4; CDR3 protein: CASSGRAGQYF
V gene: TRBV6-5; CDR3 length: 13; clone size: -; J gene: TRBJ1-1; CDR3 protein: CASRSLGDTEAFF
V gene: TRBV7-3; CDR3 length: 13; clone size: -; J gene: TRBJ2-7; CDR3 protein: CASSPDGSYEQYF
V gene: TRBV5-6; CDR3 length: 16; clone size: -; J gene: TRBJ2-5; CDR3 protein: CASTPAGRRIQETQYF
V gene: TRBV7-9; CDR3 length: 14; clone size: -; J gene: TRBJ1-1; CDR3 protein: CASRAGGRDTEAFF
V gene: TRBV30; CDR3 length: 13; clone size: -; J gene: TRBJ2-1; CDR3 protein: CAWSGSSYNEQFF
V gene: TRBV7-9; CDR3 length: 13; clone size: -; J gene: TRBJ2-7; CDR3 protein: CASSHGTPSEQYF
V gene: TRBV5-1; CDR3 length: 15; clone size: few; J gene: TRBJ2-1; CDR3 protein: CASRMDGLGGGEQFF
V gene: TRBV11-2; CDR3 length: 16; clone size: -; J gene: TRBJ2-7; CDR3 protein: CASSFTLTRDSYEQYF
V gene: TRBV12-3/TRBV12-4; CDR3 length: 12; clone size: -; J gene: TRBJ2-5; CDR3 protein: CASRPGTYAQYF
V gene: TRBV5-4; CDR3 length: 14; clone size: -; J gene: TRBJ2-4; CDR3 protein: CASSSGDVGDIQYF
V gene: TRBV28; CDR3 length: 12; clone size: few; J gene: TRBJ2-4; CDR3 protein: CASSYSLHIQYF
V gene: TRBV29-1; CDR3 length: 13; clone size: few; J gene: TRBJ2-3; CDR3 protein: CSVATASTDTQYF
V gene: TRBV5-5; CDR3 length: 16; clone size: -; J gene: TRBJ1-1; CDR3 protein: CASSLVLSLADTEAFF